Shown below are 29 T cell receptor beta chains from a single sample sequenced in a study of regulatory T cells in long-lasting Graves disease. CDR3 regions were amplified by Arm-PCR using iRepertoire HTBI primers to build TCR beta libraries. TCRdb processed the multiplex PCR reads anew with MiXCR; each CDR3 protein has one entry. This table has 530,000 or so distinct CDR3 sequences, more than 15% appearing once. Time point in this sample: newly diagnosed GD, antithyroid drugs for less than 3 months. RNA extracted from PBMCs served as the sequencing template. The data also belong to a second study, concerning T cells in Graves' hyperthyroidism and ophthalmopathy.

The material sequenced was peripheral blood mononuclear cells (PBMCs), taken at new diagnosis, from a patient treated with antithyroid drugs. Receptor source: a man aged 18 to 30 with Graves disease.

This clonotype has just a few counts. This chain uses TRBV3-1 with TRBJ1-5; possible D gene TRBD1, 6 bases. V dropped 1 base and J dropped 2 bases, with 15 bases sitting between them. The germline gives CDR1 LGHDT, CDR2 YNNKEL (reference sequence). The CDR3 extends over 17 amino acids. The CDR3 here is CASSQGGGVSGNQPQHF. In nucleotides, the CDR3 is TGTGCCAGCAGCCAAGGGGGGGGCGTCTCTGGCAATCAGCCCCAGCATTTT.

Comments on this clonotype: A read error may be the cause here, since a much bigger clone is one base away. The chain employs TRBV2 and TRBJ2-5; 7 bases match TRBD2. The J call may be in error: the DNA end matches TRBJ2-1 better. CDR1 is SNHLY, CDR2 FYNNEI, per germline. There are 17 residues in the CDR3. The CDR3 sequence: CASNESAGTKVYNEQFF. In DNA form, the CDR3 reads TGTGCCAGCAATGAATCCGCCGGGACTAAAGTATACAATGAGCAGTTCTTC.

This clonotype was found many times. The genes are TRBV30 and TRBJ2-2; no clear D. Germline loops: CDR1 GTSNPN, CDR2 SVGIG (reference sequence). This CDR3 contains 12 residues. With 3 bases removed from V and 7 bases from J, the gap between germline ends came to 9 bases. DNA of the CDR3: TGTGCCTGGAGAAATGTCGGCGGGGAGCTGTTTTTT. Its protein product is CAWRNVGGELFF.

This clonotype was found many times. V usage is TRBV3-1 and J usage is TRBJ2-2; D remains ambiguous. Germline CDR1 and CDR2: LGHDT and YNNKEL (reference sequence). V was clipped by 5 bases and J by 3 bases, with 7 bases between them. This CDR3 is 13 amino acids long. The DNA of the CDR3 is TGTGCCAGCAGCTCTCAGTACACCGGGGAGCTGTTTTTT. Its translation: CASSSQYTGELFF.

The chain carries TRBV28 and TRBJ2-3; D is undetermined. Germline-derived CDR1 and CDR2 are MDHEN and SYDVKM. The ends were cut back, 6 bases at V and 1 base at J, with 11 bases in the middle. The length of the CDR3 is 14 residues. As DNA, the CDR3 is TGTGCCAGCAGCTTTGGCGGTTGCACAGATACGCAGTATTTT. This translates into CASSFGGCTDTQYF.

This clonotype was seen more than once but under ten times. V gene TRBV19 combines with J gene TRBJ2-1; TRBD2 matches at 7 bases. J gave up 7 bases and V 7 bases, and 25 bases lay outside the gene matches. Germline V gene data show CDR1 as LNHDA and CDR2 as SQIVND (reference sequence). The length of the CDR3 is 19 residues. CDR3 DNA: TGTGCCAGTAACCCAGGACTGGCGGGAGTACCGAGTAGGATTAATGAGCAGTTCTTC. As protein: CASNPGLAGVPSRINEQFF. Drawing the rest from reference TRBV19 and TRBJ2-1, the complete variable domain is DGGITQSPKYLFRKEGQNVTLSCEQNLNHDAMYWYRQDPGQGLRLIYYSQIVNDFQKGDIAEGYSVSREKKESFPLTVTSAQKNPTAFYLCASNPGLAGVPSRINEQFFGPGTRLTVL.

This clonotype came up many times. The rearrangement links TRBV7-2 to TRBJ2-5, with TRBD2 identical over 10 bases. With 1 base clipped from V and 5 bases from J, the junction kept 10 bases outside the gene matches. Germline V CDR1 and CDR2: SGHTA, FQGNSA. This CDR3 is 17 amino acids long. CDR3 coding DNA: TGTGCCAGCAGCTTAGAATGGCTAGCGGGAGTTGGTGAGACCCAGTACTTC. It specifies CASSLEWLAGVGETQYF.

The chain uses TRBV5-4 and TRBJ2-1, with a possible D match to TRBD2 (5 bases). V shed 4 bases and J shed 8 bases, with 13 bases lying between them. Germline values: CDR1 SGHNT, CDR2 YYREEE (reference sequence). CDR3 size: 13 residues. Here the CDR3 reads CASSRDERDEQFF. CDR3 nucleotides: TGTGCCAGCAGCCGAGACGAGAGGGATGAGCAGTTCTTC.

This clonotype was counted between two and nine times. V and J are TRBV10-2 and TRBJ1-2; D not resolved. The CDR3 totals 15 residues. V was pared by 0 bases and J by 4 bases, with 12 bases between. In germline, CDR1 is WSHSY, CDR2 SAAADI. CDR3 sequence reads: CASSESIQPSYGYTF. CDR3 DNA sequence: TGCGCCAGCAGTGAGTCAATTCAGCCTTCCTATGGCTACACCTTC.

In this sample, this clonotype turned up a few times. The chain employs TRBV6-2 or TRBV6-3 and TRBJ1-1; D is possibly TRBD1 (6 bases). Looked up from germline, CDR1 is MNHEY and CDR2 is SVGEGT. The CDR3 is 14 amino acids. V lost 9 bases to trimming and J lost 0 bases, with 14 bases between them. The CDR3 region is CASLQGSMNTEAFF. Here the CDR3 DNA reads TGTGCCAGTTTACAGGGTTCAATGAACACTGAAGCTTTCTTT.

This clonotype appeared many times. The CDR3 DNA reads as TGTGCCAGCAGCCCCGGACTAGCGGGAGGCTCCTACGAGCAGTACTTC. It encodes CASSPGLAGGSYEQYF. The chain combines TRBV9 with TRBJ2-7; 14 nucleotides line up with TRBD2. V was pared by 4 bases and J by 0 bases, with 3 bases of the junction left unmatched. The CDR3 length is 16 residues. The germline gives CDR1 SGDLS, CDR2 YYNGEE.

There are many counts of this clonotype. V and J are TRBV27 and TRBJ2-7, with D possibly being TRBD2 (5 bases). Trimming stripped 7 bases from V and 4 bases from J, with 14 bases between. The CDR3 is 13 amino acids. CDR1 is MNHEY, CDR2 SMNVEV, per germline (reference sequence). The CDR3 DNA reads TGTGCCAGCAAGTCCCTCGGGGATTACGAGCAGTACTTC. This translates into CASKSLGDYEQYF.

This clonotype was counted many times. The chain couples TRBV28 to TRBJ2-1; the match to TRBD1 covers 10 bases. This CDR3 region has 18 residues. The V gene end was trimmed by 3 bases and the J gene end by 9 bases; junction bases not matched to a gene: 17. Per the germline V gene, CDR1 is MDHEN and CDR2 is SYDVKM. CDR3 sequence (DNA): TGTGCCAGCAGTTTCACCGGGACAGGGGATGGAGTTTACGTTGAGCAGTTCTTC. Its protein product is CASSFTGTGDGVYVEQFF.

J is TRBJ1-1 and V is TRBV20-1; D is unclear. V was pared by 0 bases and J by 3 bases, with 11 bases between. The CDR3 is made up of 14 amino acids. CDR1 is DFQATT and CDR2 is SNEGSKA in the germline V gene (reference sequence). The CDR3 region has the DNA TGCAGTGCTAGAGACCCCCGGGAGTACACTGAAGCTTTCTTT. Translated, it gives CSARDPREYTEAFF.

The chain carries TRBV30 and TRBJ1-6, with D possibly TRBD1 on 6 matching bases. Germline V gives CDR1 GTSNPN, CDR2 SVGIG (reference sequence). The CDR3 runs to 14 residues. With 4 bases removed from V and 4 bases from J, the gap between germline ends came to 11 bases. CDR3 nucleotide sequence: TGTGCCTGGAACCAAGGGACATATAATTCACCCCTCCACTTT. Translation: CAWNQGTYNSPLHF.

The gene calls are TRBV6-1 and TRBJ2-2, with D perhaps TRBD1 (6 bases). CDR1 is MNHNS and CDR2 is SASEGT in the germline V gene. The CDR3 is made up of 13 amino acids. Deletions cut 5 bases from V and 5 bases from J, with 9 bases between. CDR3 loop: CASSKQGTGELFF. CDR3 nucleotides: TGTGCCAGCAGTAAACAGGGAACCGGGGAGCTGTTTTTT.

The sample holds a few counts of this clonotype. Given a much more abundant clone one base away, this may be a read error. The chain uses TRBV2 and TRBJ2-3; TRBD2 is a possible D gene (6 bases). The CDR3 runs to 17 residues. From germline, CDR1 is SNHLY and CDR2 FYNNEI. The CDR3 region is CTSSEREAPLGTDTQYF. DNA for the CDR3: TGTACCAGCAGTGAGAGGGAGGCCCCCCTCGGCACAGATACGCAGTATTTT.

This clonotype was observed at least ten times. V and J are TRBV7-8 and TRBJ2-1; 8 bases line up with TRBD2. CDR3 length: 17 residues. Looked up from germline, CDR1 is SGHVS and CDR2 is FQNEAQ. Losses at the gene ends were 5 bases for V and 4 bases for J; bases not matched to a gene: 13. This CDR3 is CASSRGGLAGYYNEQFF. CDR3 in DNA: TGTGCCAGCAGCCGAGGTGGGCTAGCGGGTTATTACAATGAGCAGTTCTTC.

The chain employs TRBV28 and TRBJ2-3; 12 positions agree with TRBD2. With V trimmed by 3 bases and J by 4 bases, 5 bases remained unmatched. This CDR3 has 16 residues. Germline lookup yields CDR1 MDHEN and CDR2 SYDVKM. The CDR3 nucleotides read TGTGCCAGCAGTTTCTCTAGCGGGAGGGCCGCAGATACGCAGTATTTT. Its translation is CASSFSSGRAADTQYF.

The CDR3 bases are TGTGCCATCAGTGAGCAGGGGGGCACTGAAGCTTTCTTT. It encodes CAISEQGGTEAFF. The chain combines TRBV10-3 with TRBJ1-1; 7 nucleotides line up with TRBD1. This CDR3 has 13 residues. CDR1 is ENHRY, CDR2 SYGVKD, per germline. The junction had 1 base not matched to a gene; V was cut back by 2 bases and J by 4 bases.

This clonotype has only a few counts. This chain joins TRBV10-3 and TRBJ1-5; unclear D gene. CDR3 length: 14 amino acids. The ends were cut back, 3 bases at V and 1 base at J, with 7 bases in the middle. Germline CDR1 reads ENHRY; CDR2 reads SYGVKD. CDR3 sequence: CAISDLESNQPQHF. The CDR3 region has the DNA TGTGCCATCAGTGATCTCGAGAGCAATCAGCCCCAGCATTTT.

V usage is TRBV9 and J usage is TRBJ1-2, with no clear D. From germline, CDR1 is SGDLS and CDR2 YYNGEE. The CDR3 covers 15 residues. The germline V and J ends were trimmed by 3 bases and 7 bases, with 19 bases remaining between them. The CDR3 nucleotides read TGTGCCAGCAGCGAGGGCCCCACGGTAGGCGGTGGCTACACCTTC. It codes for CASSEGPTVGGGYTF. Full variable domain (remainder filled in from reference TRBV9 and TRBJ1-2): DSGVTQTPKHLITATGQRVTLRCSPRSGDLSVYWYQQSLDQGLQFLIQYYNGEERAKGNILERFSAQQFPDLHSELNLSSLELGDSALYFCASSEGPTVGGGYTFGSGTRLTVV.

This clonotype was counted at least ten times. J is TRBJ2-1 and V is TRBV2; 7 nucleotides align to TRBD2. V shed 3 bases and J 4 bases; nucleotides not matched to a gene: 0. Germline V gives CDR1 SNHLY, CDR2 FYNNEI. The CDR3 contains 13 residues. The CDR3 nucleotides read TGTGCCAGCAGTGAGGGGGGGTACAATGAGCAGTTCTTC. Translating gives CASSEGGYNEQFF.

This clonotype was seen a few times. This chain's CDR3 is CAWSAAGGETQYF. CDR3 DNA sequence: TGTGCCTGGAGTGCGGCAGGGGGTGAGACCCAGTACTTC. The genes are TRBV30 and TRBJ2-5, with TRBD1 matching over 7 bases. This CDR3 has 13 residues. Unmatched junction bases numbered 4, after V lost 1 base and J lost 5 bases. Germline values: CDR1 GTSNPN, CDR2 SVGIG (reference sequence). Based on the CDR3 plus reference TRBV30 and TRBJ2-5, the full variable domain is SQTIHQWPATLVQPVGSPLSLECTVEGTSNPNLYWYRQAAGRGLQLLFYSVGIGQISSEVPQNLSASRPQDRQFILSSKKLLLSDSGFYLCAWSAAGGETQYFGPGTRLLVL.

This clonotype was counted ten times or more. CDR3 protein: CSASDGANYGYTF. The CDR3 region has the DNA TGCAGTGCTTCGGACGGAGCTAACTATGGCTACACCTTC. This sequence joins TRBV20-1 and TRBJ1-2; no definite D call. Germline CDR1 reads DFQATT; CDR2 reads SNEGSKA (reference sequence). V gave up 5 bases and J gave up 0 bases, with 10 bases separating them. CDR3 length equals 13 residues.

In its sample, this clonotype was seen many times. V usage is TRBV28 and J usage is TRBJ1-2; D remains unclear. The germline V and J ends were trimmed by 8 bases and 8 bases, with 18 bases remaining between them. The germline V gene has CDR1 MDHEN and CDR2 SYDVKM. The CDR3 sequence is 13 residues long. The CDR3 coding sequence is TGTGCCAGCCACGACGTCCAGGCGGCAGGCTACACCTTC. It encodes CASHDVQAAGYTF.

J is TRBJ2-7 and V is TRBV12-5; 10 positions match TRBD1. Germline CDR1 is LGHNT and CDR2 is FRNRAP. The CDR3 totals 15 residues. V gave up 7 bases and J gave up 10 bases; unmatched junction bases: 16. CDR3 protein: CASADLGTGERQQYF. The DNA of the CDR3 is TGTGCTAGTGCCGATCTAGGGACAGGGGAACGCCAACAGTACTTC.

This clonotype was found a few times. The J gene is TRBJ2-3, the V gene TRBV27; D gene uncertain. Germline loops: CDR1 MNHEY, CDR2 SMNVEV (reference sequence). The CDR3 totals 15 residues. V was trimmed by 3 bases and J by 1 base, leaving 11 bases between them. The CDR3 loop reads CASSFLGERTDTQYF. The CDR3 DNA follows: TGTGCCAGCAGTTTTTTAGGTGAACGCACAGATACGCAGTATTTT.

The sample holds a few counts of this clonotype. The rearrangement links TRBV20-1 to TRBJ2-7, with D possibly matching TRBD1 (6 bases). Trimming removed 6 bases at V and 3 bases at J, with 18 bases between. Germline values: CDR1 DFQATT, CDR2 SNEGSKA (reference sequence). CDR3 length equals 14 residues. This CDR3 is CSALGARRGYEQYF. In DNA form, the CDR3 reads TGCAGTGCCTTGGGGGCTCGAAGGGGCTACGAGCAGTACTTC.